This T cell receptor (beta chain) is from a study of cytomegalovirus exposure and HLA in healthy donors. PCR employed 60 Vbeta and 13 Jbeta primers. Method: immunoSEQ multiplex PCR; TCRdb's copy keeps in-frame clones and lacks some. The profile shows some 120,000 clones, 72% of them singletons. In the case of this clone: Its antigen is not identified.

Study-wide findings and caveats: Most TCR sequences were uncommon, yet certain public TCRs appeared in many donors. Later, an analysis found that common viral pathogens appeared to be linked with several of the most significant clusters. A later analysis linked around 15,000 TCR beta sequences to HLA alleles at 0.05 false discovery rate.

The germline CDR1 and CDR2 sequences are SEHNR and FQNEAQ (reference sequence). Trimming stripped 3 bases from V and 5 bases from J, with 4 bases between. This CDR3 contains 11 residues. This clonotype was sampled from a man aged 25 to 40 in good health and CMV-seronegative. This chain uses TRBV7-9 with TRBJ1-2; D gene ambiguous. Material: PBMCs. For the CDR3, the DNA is TGTGCCAGCAGCTTCGCGTATGGCTACACCTTC. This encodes CASSFAYGYTF.